This T cell receptor (beta chain) is drawn from a study of cytotoxic CD8 clonotypes in ibrutinib-treated CLL. Whole-study findings and limits: The clonality rise at ibrutinib response reflected private clonotype expansion.

Sequencing was designed to attain a depth spanning 1 in 200,000 to 1 in 1 million T cells. The method was immunoSEQ multiplex PCR; TCRdb's version includes in-frame clones alone and lacks a portion of them. Among more than 75,000 clones listed, 75% to 80% were seen once. V lost 9 bases to trimming and J lost 4 bases, with 7 bases between them. This CDR3 has 11 amino acids. Germline values: CDR1 MNHNS, CDR2 SASEGT. Of note for this clone: What it binds is not known.

The sequence was collected from a human donor with chronic lymphocytic leukemia. Source: PBMCs, taken after 24 months of ibrutinib treatment. This chain uses TRBV6-1 with TRBJ1-3; unclear D gene. For the CDR3, the DNA is TGTGCCAGTATGGGAGGAAACACCATATATTTT. It codes for CASMGGNTIYF.